The T cell receptor (beta chain) under discussion was sequenced for a study of blood T cells in healthy people across ages. Overall study results and limits: Higher diversity, along with more naive CD4+ cells, distinguished long-lived donors from aged donors.

V gave up 3 bases and J gave up 5 bases; unmatched junction bases: 13. Germline lookup yields CDR1 MGHRA and CDR2 YSYEKL. The CDR3 consists of 16 residues. This clonotype was seen repeatedly, ten times or more. The antigen remains undetermined. Together with a sample-barcoded 5' primer, a J-beta primer mix was included in a second PCR lasting about 7 to 11 cycles. TCRdb reanalysed the 5' RACE reads using MiXCR and keeps one entry per CDR3 protein. The repertoire holds 1.5 million to 2 million distinct CDR3 sequences, with roughly 27% as singletons. The chain combines TRBV4-1 with TRBJ2-7; 7 nucleotides align to TRBD2. The receptor was derived from a woman in her twenties or thirties in good health. The sequenced sample consisted of blood. DNA for the CDR3: TGCGCCAGCAGCCATACCGTACTAGCGCCGGAGGACGAGCAGTACTTC. As protein: CASSHTVLAPEDEQYF.